This T cell receptor (beta chain) was sequenced in a study of shared clonotypes between healthy human individuals. Overall study findings and caveats: Only blood was sampled, and tissue TCR repertoires likely differ from blood ones. The study's rarefaction showed incomplete sorted-subset sequencing despite large depth. Among non-shared clonotypes, generation probabilities were lower than among those shared by all four donors.

Generated by immunoSEQ multiplex PCR, the TCRdb table keeps only in-frame clones and is missing some. The sample lists some 2,100,000 clones, about 92% occurring once. Terminally differentiated effector memory CD45RA+ cells were left out of the naive CD8 fraction, which was CD45RO-negative and positively selected for CCR7. This CDR3 has 15 residues. V was clipped by 1 base and J by 4 bases; unmatched bases: 2. Germline CDR1 and CDR2: LGHNA and YSLEER. A note on this clone: As yet, its antigen is unknown.

J is TRBJ2-7 and V is TRBV4-3; 12 bases are a match to TRBD2. The specimen sequenced was naive CD8+ T cells from PBMCs. The TCR comes from a man aged 18 to 29 in good health. Some clones in this sample may be carry-over from other donors' samples. The DNA for the CDR3 is TGCGCCAGCAGCCAAGGGACTAGCGGGATGTACGAGCAGTACTTC. It codes for CASSQGTSGMYEQYF.